Here is one TCR beta chain with its context. Its specific antigen is unknown. Base qualities are not provided; no much larger clone lies one nucleotide away. The entry originates in a study of T-cell reconstitution after alpha-beta-depleted transplantation in children (dated by TCRdb to 2015 to 2016). About the full investigation: T-cell immune reconstitution after TCRalphabeta/CD19-depleted allogeneic hematopoietic cell transplantation in children was quantitatively tracked in the study by means of TCR repertoire profiling. What the research found in general, with its limitations: Apparently early alphabetaT-cell count recovery about two months after transplant reportedly relied on only several hundred rapidly expanded clones derived from non-depleted graft cells. In some patients, high TCRbeta diversity at day 60 was attributed to recipient T cells and intrathymic progenitors that had survived conditioning. The frequencies of hyperexpanded clones fell over the following months, and after one year, T-cell counts and TCRbeta diversity were mostly attributed to newly produced T cells.

Library method: PCR. Sequencing was carried out with an Illumina HiSeq 2500. Molecular barcoding was employed in the preparation of TCR libraries, with unique molecular identifiers being used to normalize TCRbeta repertoire quantification. TCRdb reprocessed the public reads (quality trimming at Q25 with fastp, clone calling with MiXCR) and kept in-frame beta chains. Entries that share a CDR3 protein sequence are merged under the most common genes and DNA. The sample table lists around 490,000 distinct CDR3 sequences, more than 9.5% of them with a count of one. Jointly, the top ten make up less than 15% of the sample. The treatment or condition label corresponds to: allogeneic hematopoietic cell transplantation with graft depleted of TCRalphabeta T cells and CD19 B cells. Transplant recipients were children who received TCRalphabeta/CD19-depleted allogeneic hematopoietic cell grafts. V is shortened by 3 bases, J by 0 bases, and the region joining them spans 6 bases. CDR3 length: 12 amino acids, cysteine to phenylalanine. Only the CDR3 portion is preserved as DNA: 36 bases, with reading frame beginning at the first base. The germline V gene encodes CDR1 DFQATT and CDR2 SNEGSKA (reference sequence).

The sample consisted of PBMCs, mostly from graft donor cells, taken 180 days after TCRalphabeta/CD19-depleted stem cell transplant. This chain is built from TRBV20-1 and TRBJ2-7; the D gene identity is not certain. The receptor comes from a female patient between 2 and 15 years old who had a stem cell transplant for aplastic anemia, so the T cells may come from the graft donor. CDR3 reads: CSARFRSYEQYF. The bases are TGCAGTGCTAGGTTCCGCTCCTACGAGCAGTACTTC.